The next 25 T cell receptor beta chains were all read from a single sample in a study of T cells in Graves' hyperthyroidism and ophthalmopathy. Amplified regions were TCR beta CDR3 sequences from RNA transcripts. HTBI primers were used for first-round RT-PCR of the TCR CDR3. From the multiplex PCR reads, TCRdb called clonotypes with MiXCR, one entry per CDR3 protein. The sample consists of some 420,000 distinct CDR3 sequences, around 15% of them appearing once. Sequencing was performed on blood. These receptors all come from a woman aged 18-30 years with Graves' hyperthyroidism.

This clonotype was seen a handful of times. The CDR3 loop reads CATSSGYGANYGYTF. The CDR3 DNA reads as TGTGCCACCAGCAGTGGGTACGGGGCGAACTATGGCTACACCTTC. This sequence joins TRBV15 and TRBJ1-2; perhaps TRBD1 as D (5 bases). The CDR3 is made up of 15 amino acids. Germline-derived CDR1 and CDR2 are LNHNV and YYDKDF (reference sequence). V lost 3 bases to trimming and J lost 2 bases, with 13 bases between them.

This clonotype was counted between two and nine times. This chain uses TRBV6-5 with TRBJ1-3; D is unresolved. The germline V and J ends were trimmed by 3 bases and 2 bases, with 11 bases remaining between them. The CDR3 has 15 amino acids. Germline V CDR1 and CDR2: MNHEY, SVGAGI. The CDR3 is CASSYSTVPGNTIYF. Here the CDR3 DNA reads TGTGCCAGCAGTTATAGTACAGTACCTGGAAACACCATATATTTT.

The CDR3 loop is CASRSTELFTEAFF. The CDR3 bases are TGTGCCAGCAGGTCGACAGAGCTTTTTACTGAAGCTTTCTTT. This sequence joins TRBV5-4 and TRBJ1-1, with D tentatively TRBD1 (5 bases). Looked up from germline, CDR1 is SGHNT and CDR2 is YYREEE (reference sequence). The CDR3 totals 14 residues. Trimming pared 5 bases from V and 5 bases from J, leaving 16 bases between.

The chain has TRBV6-1 and TRBJ1-1, with 7 nucleotides matching TRBD1. The V gene's germline CDR1 is MNHNS and CDR2 SASEGT. This CDR3 contains 16 residues. The junction had 10 bases not matched to a gene; V was cut back by 6 bases and J by 0 bases. CDR3 sequence (DNA): TGTGCCAGCAGGCCGGGACAGAGAATCATGAACACTGAAGCTTTCTTT. Translating it yields CASRPGQRIMNTEAFF.

This clonotype was seen a handful of times. The chain uses TRBV19 and TRBJ2-7; TRBD1 matches at 7 bases. The germline gives CDR1 LNHDA, CDR2 SQIVND (reference sequence). This CDR3 contains 18 residues. After removal of 6 bases from V and 1 base from J, the junction contained 18 bases not matched to a gene. The CDR3 region is CASRPRGPGLQPSYEQYF. As DNA, the CDR3 is TGTGCCAGTAGACCAAGGGGGCCCGGTCTACAGCCATCCTACGAGCAGTACTTC.

The table lists this clonotype with many counts. The CDR3 DNA sequence: TGTGCCAGCAGCCCCGGGACAGCCCAAGAGACCCAGTACTTC. This translates into CASSPGTAQETQYF. This chain uses TRBV11-2 with TRBJ2-5, with TRBD1 matching over 7 bases. With 5 bases clipped from V and 1 base from J, the junction kept 4 bases outside the gene matches. CDR1 and CDR2 from the germline V gene are SGHAT and FQNNGV. This CDR3 comprises 14 residues.

The chain uses TRBV5-1 and TRBJ2-2; D uncertain. This CDR3 has 13 residues. CDR1 is SGHRS and CDR2 is YFSETQ in the germline V gene. Trimming shortened V by 3 bases and J by 6 bases, and 9 bases separated the two germline ends. The CDR3 DNA sequence: TGCGCCAGCAGCTCCCAGCTACCCGGGGAGCTGTTTTTT. Protein product: CASSSQLPGELFF. Variable domain in full (rest from reference TRBV5-1 and TRBJ2-2): KAGVTQTPRYLIKTRGQQVTLSCSPISGHRSVSWYQQTPGQGLQFLFEYFSETQRNKGNFPGRFSGRQFSNSRSEMNVSTLELGDSALYLCASSSQLPGELFFGEGSRLTVL.

The chain employs TRBV19 and TRBJ2-5; D may be TRBD1 (5 bases). V lost 5 bases and J 5 bases, leaving 15 bases between the germline ends. The CDR3 is 14 amino acids. Germline V gives CDR1 LNHDA, CDR2 SQIVND (reference sequence). This CDR3 is CASSRGSGLETQYF. The CDR3 bases are TGTGCCAGTAGTCGAGGTTCAGGGCTGGAGACCCAGTACTTC.

This clonotype has at least ten counts. The rearrangement links TRBV7-3 to TRBJ1-1; D ambiguous. Germline assignment: CDR1 SGHTA and CDR2 FQGTGA. V was clipped by 5 bases and J by 1 base, with 14 bases between them. The CDR3 is made up of 15 amino acids. CDR3 loop: CASSRTGGTNTEAFF. The CDR3 nucleotides read TGTGCCAGCAGCCGCACGGGCGGAACGAACACTGAAGCTTTCTTT.

This clonotype was seen a few times. The chain couples TRBV15 to TRBJ2-5, with D hard to call. Trimming took 3 bases from V and 0 from J, leaving 2 bases between them. The germline gives CDR1 LNHNV, CDR2 YYDKDF (reference sequence). This CDR3 has 12 amino acids. CDR3 in amino acids: CATSSDQETQYF. Here the CDR3 DNA reads TGTGCCACCAGCAGTGACCAAGAGACCCAGTACTTC. Drawing the rest from reference TRBV15 and TRBJ2-5, the complete variable domain is DAMVIQNPRYQVTQFGKPVTLSCSQTLNHNVMYWYQQKSSQAPKLLFHYYDKDFNNEADTPDNFQSRRPNTSFCFLDIRSPGLGDTAMYLCATSSDQETQYFGPGTRLLVL.

This clonotype was counted ten times or more. This chain links TRBV20-1 with TRBJ2-5, with 7 bases lining up with TRBD2. CDR1 and CDR2 from the germline V gene are DFQATT and SNEGSKA (reference sequence). V was clipped by 1 base and J by 3 bases; unmatched bases: 2. This CDR3 is built from 13 residues. Here the CDR3 DNA reads TGCAGTGCTAGAGGTCTAGCGGAAGAGACCCAGTACTTC. Translation gives CSARGLAEETQYF.

This clonotype has ten or more counts. The V gene is TRBV6-2 or TRBV6-3, the J gene TRBJ1-3, with D possibly matching TRBD1 (5 bases). V gave up 2 bases and J gave up 4 bases, with 12 bases separating them. Germline loops: CDR1 MNHEY, CDR2 SVGEGT. CDR3 length equals 15 residues. CDR3 amino acids: CASSYEGRGGNTIYF. The DNA of the CDR3 is TGTGCCAGCAGTTACGAGGGGCGAGGAGGAAACACCATATATTTT.

This clonotype came up many times. The chain recombines TRBV7-6 with TRBJ2-1; D is possibly TRBD1 or TRBD2 (5 bases each). Trimming pared 4 bases from V and 9 bases from J, leaving 13 bases between. CDR3 length: 13 residues. CDR1 and CDR2 (germline): SGHVS, FNYEAQ. In DNA form, the CDR3 reads TGTGCCAGCAGCTCGGGACCGAGCGGTGAGCAGTTCTTC. This encodes CASSSGPSGEQFF.

This clonotype was picked up a small number of times. CDR3 region: CASIVGQGADTQYF. The CDR3 bases are TGTGCCAGCATAGTCGGGCAGGGGGCGGATACGCAGTATTTT. The chain employs TRBV2 and TRBJ2-3; 8 positions agree with TRBD1. CDR1 is SNHLY and CDR2 is FYNNEI in the germline V gene. The CDR3 is 14 amino acids. V lost 7 bases, J lost 6 bases, and 9 bases stayed unmatched.

This clonotype has a handful of counts. The chain uses TRBV15 and TRBJ1-4; D not certain. The length of the CDR3 is 13 residues. V dropped 1 base and J dropped 7 bases, with 7 bases sitting between them. Germline V gene lookup returns CDR1 LNHNV and CDR2 YYDKDF (reference sequence). DNA of the CDR3: TGTGCCACCAGCAGAGGATTTGTTGAAAAACTGTTTTTT. Its protein is CATSRGFVEKLFF.

This clonotype has a count of ten or more. The gene calls are TRBV7-2 and TRBJ1-2; 7 nucleotides line up with TRBD1. The junction had 9 bases not matched to a gene; V was cut back by 2 bases and J by 12 bases. This CDR3 is built from 13 residues. CDR1 is SGHTA and CDR2 is FQGNSA in the germline V gene. The CDR3 region has the DNA TGTGCCAGCAGCTTAATGATGAGGGGGCGTAACACCTTC. This sequence encodes CASSLMMRGRNTF.

The rearrangement joins TRBV27 to TRBJ2-5, with D perhaps TRBD1 (6 bases). V was pared by 6 bases and J by 2 bases, with 10 bases between. Germline CDR1 is MNHEY and CDR2 is SMNVEV (reference sequence). The CDR3 loop spans 13 amino acids. The CDR3 nucleotides read TGTGCCAGCAGGGCAGGGGTTCAAGAGACCCAGTACTTC. Its translation is CASRAGVQETQYF.

This clonotype showed up many times. J is TRBJ2-1 and V is TRBV6-2 or TRBV6-3; D remains ambiguous. Trimming removed 2 bases from V and 0 bases from J, with 11 bases in between. Germline lookup yields CDR1 MNHEY and CDR2 SVGEGT. The CDR3 runs to 16 residues. CDR3 protein: CASSYGWRSSYNEQFF. The CDR3, as DNA: TGTGCCAGCAGTTACGGGTGGAGAAGCTCCTACAATGAGCAGTTCTTC.

This clonotype was counted between two and nine times. This chain connects TRBV20-1 to TRBJ1-4; D unclear. Germline V gene sequence: CDR1 DFQATT, CDR2 SNEGSKA (reference sequence). This CDR3 spans 13 amino acids. Trimming cost V 3 bases and J 12 bases, with 17 bases left between them. CDR3 bases: TGCAGTGCTAGTGGCCCTGGCACCCCTCAACTGTTTTTT. Its translation is CSASGPGTPQLFF.

This clonotype has a handful of counts. In nucleotides, the CDR3 is TGTGCCAGCAGTCACACAGCGAACACCGGGGAGCTGTTTTTT. This encodes CASSHTANTGELFF. The genes are TRBV6-1 and TRBJ2-2, with D unclear. Germline CDR1 reads MNHNS; CDR2 reads SASEGT. Trimming removed 5 bases from V and 0 bases from J, with 7 bases in between. This CDR3 contains 14 residues.

This clonotype showed up many times. This chain joins TRBV28 and TRBJ1-2; TRBD1 might be the D (5 bases). Germline CDR1 reads MDHEN; CDR2 reads SYDVKM. This CDR3 has 13 amino acids. V lost 6 bases to trimming and J lost 5 bases, with 13 bases between them. CDR3 DNA sequence: TGTGCCAGCAGCGAGTTGGGGGGGTATGGCTACACCTTC. Protein sequence: CASSELGGYGYTF.

There are many counts of this clonotype. This chain uses TRBV19 with TRBJ2-1; 10 bases match TRBD2. V lost 5 bases and J lost 0; bases outside the gene matches: 7. This CDR3 has 17 residues. CDR1 is LNHDA and CDR2 is SQIVND in the germline V gene (reference sequence). The DNA for the CDR3 is TGTGCCAGTAGTGGGGGGAGCGGGAGGGCCTCCTACAATGAGCAGTTCTTC. This codes for CASSGGSGRASYNEQFF.

This clonotype showed up many times. This chain links TRBV6-1 with TRBJ1-2; D is undetermined. In germline, CDR1 is MNHNS, CDR2 SASEGT. The length of the CDR3 is 16 residues. Trimming pared 1 base from V and 5 bases from J, leaving 17 bases between. CDR3 sequence: CASSEVFRPKSYGYTF. Written as DNA, the CDR3 is TGTGCCAGCAGTGAAGTATTTCGACCGAAGTCGTATGGCTACACCTTC.

This clonotype has more than one count but fewer than ten. The chain combines TRBV19 with TRBJ2-4; the match to TRBD1 covers 9 bases. After removal of 8 bases from V and 1 base from J, the junction contained 6 bases not matched to a gene. Germline lookup yields CDR1 LNHDA and CDR2 SQIVND (reference sequence). The CDR3 length is 15 residues. The CDR3 DNA reads TGTGCCAGTGGACTGACAGGGGGTGCCAAAAACATTCAGTACTTC. Its protein is CASGLTGGAKNIQYF. Drawing the rest from reference TRBV19 and TRBJ2-4, the complete variable domain is DGGITQSPKYLFRKEGQNVTLSCEQNLNHDAMYWYRQDPGQGLRLIYYSQIVNDFQKGDIAEGYSVSREKKESFPLTVTSAQKNPTAFYLCASGLTGGAKNIQYFGAGTRLSVL.

This clonotype was found many times. The rearrangement joins TRBV20-1 to TRBJ2-5; D remains unclear. The germline V gene encodes CDR1 DFQATT and CDR2 SNEGSKA (reference sequence). The V end lost 5 bases, the J end lost 2 bases, and 9 bases lay between the germline ends. The CDR3 extends over 12 amino acids. In DNA, the CDR3 is TGCAGTGCTTTTGGACGGCAAGAGACCCAGTACTTC. As protein: CSAFGRQETQYF.